This passage covers 10 T cell receptor beta chains from one sample sequenced in a study of blood T cell repertoires in COVID-19. Generated by immunoSEQ multiplex PCR, the TCRdb table keeps only in-frame clones and is missing some. The sample holds some 500,000 clones, approximately 90% seen once. The sample comprised PBMCs or T cells enriched from blood (not recorded which). All receptors derive from a middle-aged woman who had recovered from COVID-19.

This chain uses TRBV12-3 or TRBV12-4 with TRBJ2-1; D gene unclear. With 6 bases removed from V and 4 bases from J, the gap between germline ends came to 10 bases. This CDR3 region has 13 residues. CDR3 DNA: TGTGCCAGCAGCCCCAGACTGTACAATGAGCAGTTCTTC. Its translation is CASSPRLYNEQFF.

The V call is TRBV14, the J call TRBJ1-1; TRBD1 matches 7 bases. Germline loops: CDR1 SGHDN, CDR2 FVKESK. Trimming took 4 bases from V and 0 from J; bases not matched to a gene: 8. The CDR3 loop spans 16 amino acids. The CDR3 nucleotides are TGTGCCAGCAGCCTTCTAGGCAGGGGGATGAACACTGAAGCTTTCTTT. This encodes CASSLLGRGMNTEAFF.

The table lists this clone with a count of one. This rearrangement joins TRBV11-3 to TRBJ2-7, with TRBD2 matching 10 bases. Germline V gene data show CDR1 as SGHNT and CDR2 as YENEEA. This CDR3 is 17 amino acids long. The V gene end was trimmed by 1 base and the J gene end by 3 bases; junction bases not matched to a gene: 9. The CDR3 protein is CASSLVFSGRTYYEQYF. The CDR3 bases are TGTGCCAGCAGCTTAGTGTTTAGCGGGAGGACGTACTACGAGCAGTACTTC.

J is TRBJ2-5 and V is TRBV5-4, with a weak D call TRBD1 (6 bases). The CDR3 loop spans 13 amino acids. The germline gives CDR1 SGHNT, CDR2 YYREEE (reference sequence). V gave up 3 bases and J gave up 1 base, with 7 bases separating them. For the CDR3, the DNA is TGTGCCAGCAGCTCCAGGGGCCAAGAGACCCAGTACTTC. It yields the protein CASSSRGQETQYF.

The CDR3 DNA reads TGTGCCAGCAGTTCCTCTAAAGAGACCCAGTACTTC. Protein: CASSSSKETQYF. The V gene is TRBV6-2 or TRBV6-3, the J gene TRBJ2-5; D is undetermined. Germline V gene sequence: CDR1 MNHEY, CDR2 SVGEGT. The CDR3 length is 12 residues. Trimming stripped 4 bases from V and 3 bases from J, with 6 bases between.

This chain links TRBV5-1 with TRBJ1-1; 8 bases map to TRBD1. This CDR3 has 14 residues. Unmatched junction bases numbered 7, after V lost 4 bases and J lost 5 bases. CDR1 is SGHRS, CDR2 YFSETQ, per germline. As DNA, the CDR3 is TGCGCCAGCAGCACGGGACAGGTAATTACTGAAGCTTTCTTT. Amino acid sequence: CASSTGQVITEAFF. The entire variable domain, with the rest obtained from reference TRBV5-1 and TRBJ1-1, is as follows: KAGVTQTPRYLIKTRGQQVTLSCSPISGHRSVSWYQQTPGQGLQFLFEYFSETQRNKGNFPGRFSGRQFSNSRSEMNVSTLELGDSALYLCASSTGQVITEAFFGQGTRLTVV.

This rearrangement joins TRBV27 to TRBJ2-7; possible D gene TRBD2, 6 bases. V lost 0 bases and J 1 base, leaving 13 bases between the germline ends. This CDR3 spans 16 amino acids. Looked up from germline, CDR1 is MNHEY and CDR2 is SMNVEV (reference sequence). CDR3 coding DNA: TGTGCCAGCAGTTTATCCCGCCAGGCGGGATCCTACGAGCAGTACTTC. It translates to CASSLSRQAGSYEQYF.

The CDR3 nucleotides read TGTGCCAGCAGTTTATGGGCAGCACCAATCTATGGCTACACCTTC. Its translation: CASSLWAAPIYGYTF. The V call is TRBV27, the J call TRBJ1-2; D is ambiguous. V lost 1 base, J lost 4 bases, and 13 bases lay in between. CDR1 MNHEY and CDR2 SMNVEV come from the germline V gene (reference sequence). This CDR3 is 15 amino acids long.

The rearrangement joins TRBV6-2 or TRBV6-3 to TRBJ2-1; TRBD2 agrees at 15 bases. Germline V lookup: CDR1 MNHEY, CDR2 SVGEGT. This CDR3 contains 16 residues. V gave up 4 bases and J gave up 10 bases; unmatched junction bases: 8. The CDR3 protein is CASSSFGLAGGREQFF. The CDR3 region has the DNA TGTGCCAGCAGTTCCTTCGGACTAGCGGGAGGGAGGGAGCAGTTCTTC.

The V and J genes are TRBV7-9 and TRBJ2-3; D is perhaps TRBD2 (6 bases). The CDR3 contains 18 residues. The V gene lost 5 bases and the J gene lost 6 bases, with 27 bases spanning the gap. Germline V gene lookup returns CDR1 SEHNR and CDR2 FQNEAQ (reference sequence). As DNA, the CDR3 is TGTGCCAGCAGCCCCTTCCCACTAGCCTCTCCCTTAGGGGATACGCAGTATTTT. Translating gives CASSPFPLASPLGDTQYF.